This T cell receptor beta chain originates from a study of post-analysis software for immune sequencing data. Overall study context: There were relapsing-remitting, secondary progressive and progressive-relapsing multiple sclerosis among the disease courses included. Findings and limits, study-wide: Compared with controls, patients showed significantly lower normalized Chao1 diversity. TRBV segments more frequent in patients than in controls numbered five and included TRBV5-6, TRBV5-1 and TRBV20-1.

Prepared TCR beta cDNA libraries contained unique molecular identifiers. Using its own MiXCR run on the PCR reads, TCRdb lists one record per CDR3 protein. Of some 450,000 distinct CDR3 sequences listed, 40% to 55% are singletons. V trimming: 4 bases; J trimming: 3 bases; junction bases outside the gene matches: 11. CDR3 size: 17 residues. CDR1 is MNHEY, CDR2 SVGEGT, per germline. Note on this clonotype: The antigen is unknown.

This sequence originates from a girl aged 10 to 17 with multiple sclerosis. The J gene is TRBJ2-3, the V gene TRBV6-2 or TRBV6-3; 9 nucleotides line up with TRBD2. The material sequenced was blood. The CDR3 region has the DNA TGTGCCAGCAGTTCCCTCTTCGCGGGAGGGCCAACAGATACGCAGTATTTT. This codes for CASSSLFAGGPTDTQYF.